A selection of T cell receptor beta chains follows, all from one sample in a study of shared clonotypes between healthy human individuals. The repertoire was sequenced with immunoSEQ multiplex PCR; TCRdb's copy has only in-frame clones and lacks some. The table has millions of clones, roughly 95% seen once. Sequenced sample: naive CD4+ T cells sorted from blood. Source of these receptors: a young man in good health. Both conserved end residues are part of each CDR3. D genes are given only for firm matches. Size is omitted from some rows. Given values are once, few, many or a class for expanded clones.

size: -
J: TRBJ1-2
D: TRBD1
V: TRBV2
DNA: TGTGCCAGCAGTGTAATAGGGACAGGGGGCGAAGGTGGCTACACCTTC
CDR3: CASSVIGTGGEGGYTF

size: few
J: TRBJ1-1
D: -
V: TRBV28
DNA: TGTGCCAGCAGTCCACGACCCGCCTCAAGGCGAAAAGAAAGGAACACTGAAGCTTTCTTT
CDR3: CASSPRPASRRKERNTEAFF

size: -
J: TRBJ2-7
D: -
V: TRBV5-1
DNA: TGCGCCAGCAGCCGAGGGACAAATCCCCACGAGCAGTACTTC
CDR3: CASSRGTNPHEQYF

size: -
J: TRBJ2-3
D: -
V: TRBV25-1
DNA: TGTGCCAGCAGTGAATACCAGGGAGTCACAGATACGCAGTATTTT
CDR3: CASSEYQGVTDTQYF

size: -
J: TRBJ1-2
D: -
V: TRBV27
DNA: TGTGCCAGCAGTCCCGCCTTACAGGTTAATGGCTACACCTTC
CDR3: CASSPALQVNGYTF

size: -
J: TRBJ2-7
D: -
V: TRBV4-2
DNA: TGTGCCAGCAGCCAAGGACAAGCCTACGAGCAGTACTTC
CDR3: CASSQGQAYEQYF

size: -
J: TRBJ2-2
D: TRBD1
V: TRBV7-3
DNA: TGTGCCAGCAGCTCGGGACAGCTGGAGACCGGGGAGCTGTTTTTT
CDR3: CASSSGQLETGELFF

size: -
J: TRBJ2-3
D: TRBD2
V: TRBV4-1
DNA: TGCGCCAGCAGCCACCGCCTAGCGGGAGTGATAGATACGCAGTATTTT
CDR3: CASSHRLAGVIDTQYF

size: -
J: TRBJ1-6
D: -
V: TRBV6-5
DNA: TGTGCCAGCAGACAGGAGGGGAATTCACCCCTCCACTTT
CDR3: CASRQEGNSPLHF

size: -
J: TRBJ2-6
D: -
V: TRBV6-6
DNA: TGTGCCAGCAGTTCCGCGACAGGGGCCAACGTCCTGACTTTC
CDR3: CASSSATGANVLTF

size: -
J: TRBJ2-2
D: -
V: TRBV19
DNA: TGTGCCAGTAGCACTATCAGTTCGGGCACCGGGGAGCTGTTTTTT
CDR3: CASSTISSGTGELFF

size: -
J: TRBJ2-7
D: -
V: TRBV7-6
DNA: TGTGCCAGCAGCTATACCCAGTCCTACGAGCAGTACTTC
CDR3: CASSYTQSYEQYF

size: -
J: TRBJ2-7
D: -
V: TRBV4-3
DNA: TGCGCCAGCAGCCAAGATCGAGGCCGGAATAGTCGGTTGGACGAGCAGTACTTC
CDR3: CASSQDRGRNSRLDEQYF

size: once
J: TRBJ2-7
D: -
V: TRBV30
DNA: TGTGCCTGGGGAAGGGAGGGAGGGCGCCGGGGGCCGTACTTC
CDR3: CAWGREGGRRGPYF

size: -
J: TRBJ2-5
D: TRBD2
V: TRBV11-2
DNA: TGTGCCAGCAGCTTAAGGGAGCGGGGATTGACCCTAGAGACCCAGTACTTC
CDR3: CASSLRERGLTLETQYF

size: -
J: TRBJ1-6
D: TRBD1
V: TRBV6-5
DNA: TGTGCCAGCAGACAGGGGTATAATTCACCCCTCCACTTT
CDR3: CASRQGYNSPLHF

size: -
J: TRBJ2-7
D: -
V: TRBV2
DNA: TGTGCCAGCAGCCCTTCCGGGCACTCCTACGAGCAGTACTTC
CDR3: CASSPSGHSYEQYF

size: -
J: TRBJ1-1
D: TRBD1
V: TRBV19
DNA: TGTGCCAGTAGTATAGCGAGGGACAGCGGGGGGACTGAAGCTTTCTTT
CDR3: CASSIARDSGGTEAFF

size: -
J: TRBJ2-2
D: TRBD2
V: TRBV6-6
DNA: TGTGCCAGCACCCCGGGACTAGACAACACCGGGGAGCTGTTTTTT
CDR3: CASTPGLDNTGELFF

size: -
J: TRBJ1-1
D: -
V: TRBV5-1
DNA: TGCGCCAGCAGACGTCTGAGAGGGTCCGCGGACACTGAAGCTTTCTTT
CDR3: CASRRLRGSADTEAFF

size: -
J: TRBJ1-3
D: -
V: TRBV10-3
DNA: TGTGCCATCAGCTCACAGGGAAACACCATATATTTT
CDR3: CAISSQGNTIYF

size: -
J: TRBJ1-3
D: TRBD1
V: TRBV18
DNA: TGTGCCAGCTCACCAAAGAGCAGGGGGAGAAACACCATATATTTT
CDR3: CASSPKSRGRNTIYF

size: -
J: TRBJ2-2
D: -
V: TRBV5-1
DNA: TGCGCCAGCAGCTTGCAAGTAGATATGAACACCGGGGAGCTGTTTTTT
CDR3: CASSLQVDMNTGELFF

size: -
J: TRBJ1-5
D: -
V: TRBV18
DNA: TGTGCCAGCTCGGACCATCCCGATCAGCCCCAGCATTTT
CDR3: CASSDHPDQPQHF

size: -
J: TRBJ2-3
D: -
V: TRBV7-2
DNA: TGTGCCAGCAGCTTAGGAGTGGTCACAGATACGCAGTATTTT
CDR3: CASSLGVVTDTQYF

size: -
J: TRBJ2-1
D: -
V: TRBV6-6
DNA: TGTGCCAGCAGTTACATAAGGGACAATGAGCAGTTCTTC
CDR3: CASSYIRDNEQFF

size: -
J: TRBJ2-5
D: TRBD2
V: TRBV11-2
DNA: TGTGCCAGCAGCTTCTCGCGGGGGGGCTTAGAGACCCAGTACTTC
CDR3: CASSFSRGGLETQYF

size: -
J: TRBJ2-7
D: TRBD2
V: TRBV10-3
DNA: TGTGCCATCAAGGCTAGCGGCTACGAGCAGTACTTC
CDR3: CAIKASGYEQYF

size: -
J: TRBJ1-6
D: TRBD1
V: TRBV7-8
DNA: TGTGCCAGCAGCTTAGCGCAGGGGACAGTCTTCCCACCCCTCCACTTT
CDR3: CASSLAQGTVFPPLHF

size: -
J: TRBJ2-1
D: TRBD1
V: TRBV9
DNA: TGTGCCAGCAGCGTAGAGGGGGCGTCCTACAATGAGCAGTTCTTC
CDR3: CASSVEGASYNEQFF

size: -
J: TRBJ2-2
D: -
V: TRBV19
DNA: TGTGCCAGTAGTAAAAACACCGGGGAGCTGTTTTTT
CDR3: CASSKNTGELFF

size: -
J: TRBJ1-5
D: -
V: TRBV6-1
DNA: TGTGCCCTCGCCGACTTTAGCAATCAGCCCCAGCATTTT
CDR3: CALADFSNQPQHF

size: -
J: TRBJ2-3
D: -
V: TRBV7-2
DNA: TGTGCCAGCAGCTTGTACAACACAGATACGCAGTATTTT
CDR3: CASSLYNTDTQYF

size: -
J: TRBJ1-2
D: TRBD1
V: TRBV19
DNA: TGTGCCAGTAATCCAAGTCCCAGGACAGGTGCTAACTATGGCTACACCTTC
CDR3: CASNPSPRTGANYGYTF

size: -
J: TRBJ2-7
D: -
V: TRBV28
DNA: TGTGCCAGCATCAATGGGGGAGGTTCGTCCTACGAGCAGTACTTC
CDR3: CASINGGGSSYEQYF